This TCR beta chain is from a study of Graves' ophthalmopathy and Graves' hyperthyroidism. Study-level information: Prior to any treatment, peripheral blood was collected at the time of initial diagnosis.

This clonotype was recorded at least ten times. Amplification of the TCR beta CDR3 regions used RNA transcripts (as template). RT-PCR with HTBI primers came first, then second-round multiplex PCR. MiXCR was run by TCRdb on the multiplex PCR reads, yielding one entry per CDR3 protein. The sample yields almost 400,000 distinct CDR3 sequences, about 16% seen once. Certain patients were not enrolled. These were patients with other autoimmune diseases, uncontrolled infections, pregnancy or lactation. The diagnosis was founded upon clinical symptoms, serum thyroxine, TRAb, thyroid ultrasound and orbital computed tomography. The starting material, about 9.9 ml of fresh peripheral blood, provided the PBMCs. The sample was peripheral blood. This clonotype was sampled from a woman younger than 35 with Graves' ophthalmopathy.

This chain's CDR3 is CASSWASGNTIYF. Written as DNA, the CDR3 is TGTGCCAGCAGTTGGGCATCTGGAAACACCATATATTTT. This rearrangement joins TRBV12-3 or TRBV12-4 to TRBJ1-3; D is uncertain. This CDR3 has 13 residues. The V end was cut by 4 bases, the J end by 1 base, with 5 bases between.